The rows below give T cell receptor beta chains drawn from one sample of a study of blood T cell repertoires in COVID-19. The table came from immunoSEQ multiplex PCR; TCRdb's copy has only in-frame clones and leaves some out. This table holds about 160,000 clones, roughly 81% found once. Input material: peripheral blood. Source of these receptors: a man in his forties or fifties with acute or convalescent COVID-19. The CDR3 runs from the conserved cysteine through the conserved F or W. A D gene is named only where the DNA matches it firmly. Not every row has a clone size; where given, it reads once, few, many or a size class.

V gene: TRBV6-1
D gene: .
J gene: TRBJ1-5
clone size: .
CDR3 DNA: TGTGCCAGCAGTGAAGAACGTCTAAATCAGCCCCAGCATTTT
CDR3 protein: CASSEERLNQPQHF

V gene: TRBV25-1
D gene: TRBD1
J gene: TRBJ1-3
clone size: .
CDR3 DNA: TGTGCCAGCAGTGGCCCCGGGACAGCTGGAAACACCATATATTTT
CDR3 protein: CASSGPGTAGNTIYF

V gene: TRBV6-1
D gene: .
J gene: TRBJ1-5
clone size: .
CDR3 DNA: TGTGCCAGCAGTGCTTCTTTTGCACAGGGTGGTCAGCCCCAGCATTTT
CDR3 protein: CASSASFAQGGQPQHF

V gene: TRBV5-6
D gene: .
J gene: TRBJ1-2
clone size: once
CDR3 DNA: TGTGCCAGCAGCTCAGGGTTTAGCTACACCTTC
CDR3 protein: CASSSGFSYTF

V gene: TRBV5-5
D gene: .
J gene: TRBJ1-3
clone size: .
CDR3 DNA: TGTGCCAGCAGCCTCGCGGGGGGAAACTCTGGAAACACCATATATTTT
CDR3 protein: CASSLAGGNSGNTIYF

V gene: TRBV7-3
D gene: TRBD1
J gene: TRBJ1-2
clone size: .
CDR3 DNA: TGTGCCAGCAGCCTCGGACAGGGCTATGGCTACACCTTC
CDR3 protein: CASSLGQGYGYTF

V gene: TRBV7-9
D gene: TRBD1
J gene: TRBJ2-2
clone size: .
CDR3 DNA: TGTGCCAGCAGCTCCCCATCCTGGACAGGGAAGGCCGGGGAGCTGTTTTTT
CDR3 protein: CASSSPSWTGKAGELFF

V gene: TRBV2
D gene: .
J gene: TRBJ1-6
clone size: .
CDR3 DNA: TGTGCCAGCAGTGGACTTTATTCACCCCTCCACTTT
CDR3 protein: CASSGLYSPLHF

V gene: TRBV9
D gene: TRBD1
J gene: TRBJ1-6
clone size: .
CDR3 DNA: TGTGCCAGCAGCGCCGGGACAGGGAATTCACCCCTCCACTTT
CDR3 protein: CASSAGTGNSPLHF

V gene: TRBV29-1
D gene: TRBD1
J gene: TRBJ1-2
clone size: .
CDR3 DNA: TGCAGCGTTGACTTAACCGGGACAGGGACCTATGGCTACACCTTC
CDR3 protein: CSVDLTGTGTYGYTF

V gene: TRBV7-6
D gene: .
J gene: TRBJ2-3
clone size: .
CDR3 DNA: TGTGCCAGCAGCTTAACGGAGGGGGCCACAGATACGCAGTATTTT
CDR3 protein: CASSLTEGATDTQYF

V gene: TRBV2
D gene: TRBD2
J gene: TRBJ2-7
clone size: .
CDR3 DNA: TGTGCCAGCAGATCTAGCGGGGGCGGCGAGCAGTACTTC
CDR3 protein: CASRSSGGGEQYF

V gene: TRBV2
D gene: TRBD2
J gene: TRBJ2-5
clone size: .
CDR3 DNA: TGTGCCAGCAGCGTTCCGGGACTAGCGGGGCAAGAGACCCAGTACTTC
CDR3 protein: CASSVPGLAGQETQYF

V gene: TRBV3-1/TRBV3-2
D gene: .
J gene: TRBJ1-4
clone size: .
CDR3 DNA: TGTGCCAGCAGCCCTGCCGGACCGAGGGGGGGGGAAAAACTGTTTTTT
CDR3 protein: CASSPAGPRGGEKLFF

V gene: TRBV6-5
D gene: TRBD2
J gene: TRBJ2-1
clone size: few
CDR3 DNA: TGTGCCAGCAGTTACCAGCGGGGGGGTAACAATGAGCAGTTCTTC
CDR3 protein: CASSYQRGGNNEQFF

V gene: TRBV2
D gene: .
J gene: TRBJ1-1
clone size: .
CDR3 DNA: TGTGCCAGCAGTGGCAACAGCTTGAACACTGAAGCTTTCTTT
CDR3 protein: CASSGNSLNTEAFF

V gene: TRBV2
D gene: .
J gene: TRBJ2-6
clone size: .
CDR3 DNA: TGTGCCAGCAGTGAAGCATCGCGGCGGTCTGGGGCCAACGTCCTGACTTTC
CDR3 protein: CASSEASRRSGANVLTF

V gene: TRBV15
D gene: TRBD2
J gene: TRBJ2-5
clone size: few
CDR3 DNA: TGTGCCACCAGCCCCCGGGGGGGGCTAGCGGACCAAGAGACCCAGTACTTC
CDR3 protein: CATSPRGGLADQETQYF

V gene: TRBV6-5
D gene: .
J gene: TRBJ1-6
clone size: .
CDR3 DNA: TGTGCCAGCAGATTCAGGGATTCACCCCTCCACTTT
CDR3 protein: CASRFRDSPLHF

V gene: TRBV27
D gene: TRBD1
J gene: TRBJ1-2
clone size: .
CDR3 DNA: TGTGCCAGCAGTTCTCGACAGGGATCTGGTGGCTACACCTTC
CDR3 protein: CASSSRQGSGGYTF

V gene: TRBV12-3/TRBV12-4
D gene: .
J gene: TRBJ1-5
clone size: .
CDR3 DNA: TGTGCCAGCAGTTCAGGATCTAATCAGCCCCAGCATTTT
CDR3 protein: CASSSGSNQPQHF

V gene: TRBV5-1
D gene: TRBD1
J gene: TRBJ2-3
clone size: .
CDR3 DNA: TGCGCCAGCAGCCAGGTGGACAGGAGCACAGATACGCAGTATTTT
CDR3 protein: CASSQVDRSTDTQYF

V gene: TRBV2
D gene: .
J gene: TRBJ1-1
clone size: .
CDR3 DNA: TGTGCCAGCAGTGAAAGGACGGGGTCCAACACTGAAGCTTTCTTT
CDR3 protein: CASSERTGSNTEAFF

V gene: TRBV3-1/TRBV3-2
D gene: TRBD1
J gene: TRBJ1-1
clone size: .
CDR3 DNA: TGTGCCAGCAGCCAGGTAGACAGGGCCACTGAAGCTTTCTTT
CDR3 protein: CASSQVDRATEAFF

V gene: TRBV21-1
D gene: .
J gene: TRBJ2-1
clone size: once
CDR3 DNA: TGTGCCAGCAGCAAAGGGGGCTTCACCTACAATGAGCAGTTCTTC
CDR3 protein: CASSKGGFTYNEQFF

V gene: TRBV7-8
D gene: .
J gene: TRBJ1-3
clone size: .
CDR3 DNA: TGTGCCAGCAGCCCTCAGAGAACAGGGTATGGTGCTGGAAACACCATATATTTT
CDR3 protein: CASSPQRTGYGAGNTIYF

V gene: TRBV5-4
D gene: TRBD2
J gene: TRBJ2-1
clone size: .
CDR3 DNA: TGTGCCAGCAGCGGAAGACTAGCGGGGAATCACAATGAGCAGTTCTTC
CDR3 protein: CASSGRLAGNHNEQFF

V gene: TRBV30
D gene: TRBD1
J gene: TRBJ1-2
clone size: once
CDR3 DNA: TGTGCCTGGTCGGACAGGGGAGACTATGGCTACACCTTC
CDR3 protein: CAWSDRGDYGYTF

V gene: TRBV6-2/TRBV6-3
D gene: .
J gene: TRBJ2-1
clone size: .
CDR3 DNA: TGTGCCAGCAGTCTGGACTTGTTCTATGAGCAGTTCTTC
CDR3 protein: CASSLDLFYEQFF

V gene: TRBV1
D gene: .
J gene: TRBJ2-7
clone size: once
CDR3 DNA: TGCACCAGCAGCCAAGTTGTGGGGCAGTACGAGCAGTACTTC
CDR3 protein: CTSSQVVGQYEQYF

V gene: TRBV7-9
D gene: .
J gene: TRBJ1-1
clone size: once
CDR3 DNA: TGTGCCAGCAGCCCAGACAGGAACGGCGCTGAAGCTTTCTTT
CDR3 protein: CASSPDRNGAEAFF

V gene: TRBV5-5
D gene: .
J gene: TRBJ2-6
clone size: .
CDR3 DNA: TGTGCCAGCAGCTTCGTCATCTATTCTGGGGCCAACGTCCTGACTTTC
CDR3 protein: CASSFVIYSGANVLTF

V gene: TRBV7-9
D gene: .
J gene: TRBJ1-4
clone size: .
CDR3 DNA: TGTGCCAGCACCAACCTAGATAGGGGTATGGACAGTATAGCAACTAATGAAAAACTGTTTTTT
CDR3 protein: CASTNLDRGMDSIATNEKLFF

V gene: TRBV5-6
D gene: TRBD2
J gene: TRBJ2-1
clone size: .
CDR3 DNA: TGTGCCAGCAGCTTGGCGGGACTAGCGTTCAATGAGCAGTTCTTC
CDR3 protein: CASSLAGLAFNEQFF

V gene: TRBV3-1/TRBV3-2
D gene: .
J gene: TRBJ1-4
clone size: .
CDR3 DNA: TGTGCCAGCAGCCTCCATGACAGCTTTAATGAAAAACTGTTTTTT
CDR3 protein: CASSLHDSFNEKLFF

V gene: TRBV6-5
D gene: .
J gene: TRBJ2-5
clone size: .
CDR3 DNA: TGTGCCAGCAGACCCGGGGGGCCCGGAGAGACCCAGTACTTC
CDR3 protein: CASRPGGPGETQYF

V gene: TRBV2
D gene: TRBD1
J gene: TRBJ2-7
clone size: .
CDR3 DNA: TGTGCCAGCAGTGGCGACAGGGGCGAGCAGTACTTC
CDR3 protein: CASSGDRGEQYF

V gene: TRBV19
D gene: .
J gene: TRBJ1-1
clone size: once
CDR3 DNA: TGTGCCAGTAGTCTACGAAGTGAAGCTTTCTTT
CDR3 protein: CASSLRSEAFF

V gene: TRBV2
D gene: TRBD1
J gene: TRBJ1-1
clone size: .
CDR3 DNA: TGTGCCAGCAAAGGGGGGACAGGTGACACTGAAGCTTTCTTT
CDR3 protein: CASKGGTGDTEAFF

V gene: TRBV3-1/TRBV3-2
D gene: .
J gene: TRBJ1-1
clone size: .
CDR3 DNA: TGTGCCAGCAGCCGAAAGCTAGGAGACACTGAAGCTTTCTTT
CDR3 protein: CASSRKLGDTEAFF

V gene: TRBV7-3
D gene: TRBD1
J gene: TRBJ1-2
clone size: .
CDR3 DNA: TGTGCCAGCAGCATGCCGGGACAGGGTATGGATGGCTACACCTTC
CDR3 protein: CASSMPGQGMDGYTF

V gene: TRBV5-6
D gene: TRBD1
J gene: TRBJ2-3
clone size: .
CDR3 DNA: TGTGCCAGCAGCTCGGACAGGGGGCTCACAGATACGCAGTATTTT
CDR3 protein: CASSSDRGLTDTQYF

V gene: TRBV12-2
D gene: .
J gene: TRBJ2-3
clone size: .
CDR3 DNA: TGTGCAAGTCGCTTAGCTTCATCCCGGCCCCGAGGGAGGACAGATACGCAGTATTTT
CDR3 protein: CASRLASSRPRGRTDTQYF

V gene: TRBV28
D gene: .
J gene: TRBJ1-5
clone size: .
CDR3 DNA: TGTGCCACGATTGAGAACAGCCGCAATCAGCCCCAGCATTTT
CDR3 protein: CATIENSRNQPQHF

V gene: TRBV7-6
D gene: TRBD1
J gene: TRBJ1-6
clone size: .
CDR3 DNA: TGTGCCAGCAGCCCAACGATGGGACAGTCCACAAGCTCCTATAATTCACCCCTCCACTTT
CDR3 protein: CASSPTMGQSTSSYNSPLHF

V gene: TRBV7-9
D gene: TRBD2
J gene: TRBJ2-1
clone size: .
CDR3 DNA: TGTGCCAGCAGCTTAGATCAGCGGGGGGGCGGTGAGCAGTTCTTC
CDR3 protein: CASSLDQRGGGEQFF

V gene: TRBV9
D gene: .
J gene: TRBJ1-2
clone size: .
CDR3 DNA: TGTGCCAGTACCACTAACAGGGATGGCTACACCTTC
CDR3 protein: CASTTNRDGYTF

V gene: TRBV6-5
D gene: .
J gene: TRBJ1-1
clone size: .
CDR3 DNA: TGTGCCAGCAGGATTGGACCCGGACAGTACACTGAAGCTTTCTTT
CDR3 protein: CASRIGPGQYTEAFF

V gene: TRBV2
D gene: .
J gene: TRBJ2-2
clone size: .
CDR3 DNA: TGTGCCAGCAGTGTGGGCAGCACCGGGGAGCTGTTTTTT
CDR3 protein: CASSVGSTGELFF

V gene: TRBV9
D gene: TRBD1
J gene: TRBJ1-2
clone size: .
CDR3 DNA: TGTGCCAGCAGCCCTACGGGACAGGGATATGGCTACACCTTC
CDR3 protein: CASSPTGQGYGYTF

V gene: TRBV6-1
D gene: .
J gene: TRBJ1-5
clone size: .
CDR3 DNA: TGTGCCAGCAGTGATTGGGCAGATCAGCCCCAGCATTTT
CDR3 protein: CASSDWADQPQHF

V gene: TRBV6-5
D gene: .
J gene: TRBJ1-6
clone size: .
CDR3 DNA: TGTGCCAGCGGGAGCGTCGATTCACCCCTCCACTTT
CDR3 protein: CASGSVDSPLHF

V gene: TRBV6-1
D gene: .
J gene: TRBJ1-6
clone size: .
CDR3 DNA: TGTGCCAGCAGTGAAAGCTTTGTGGCAGGGAATTCACCCCTCCACTTT
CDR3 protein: CASSESFVAGNSPLHF

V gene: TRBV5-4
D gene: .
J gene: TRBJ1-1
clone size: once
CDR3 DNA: TGTGCCAGCAGCGCGGACATTAACACTGAAGCTTTCTTT
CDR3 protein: CASSADINTEAFF